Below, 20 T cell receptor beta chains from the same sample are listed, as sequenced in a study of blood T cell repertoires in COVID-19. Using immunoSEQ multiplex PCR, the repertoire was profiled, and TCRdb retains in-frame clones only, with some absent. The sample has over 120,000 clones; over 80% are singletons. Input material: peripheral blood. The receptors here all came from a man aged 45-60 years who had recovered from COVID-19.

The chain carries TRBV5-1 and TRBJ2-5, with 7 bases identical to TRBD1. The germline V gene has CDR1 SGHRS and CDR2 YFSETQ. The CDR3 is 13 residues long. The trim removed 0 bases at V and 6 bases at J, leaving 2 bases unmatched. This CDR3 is CASSLGQGQTQYF. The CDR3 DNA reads TGCGCCAGCAGCTTGGGACAGGGTCAGACCCAGTACTTC.

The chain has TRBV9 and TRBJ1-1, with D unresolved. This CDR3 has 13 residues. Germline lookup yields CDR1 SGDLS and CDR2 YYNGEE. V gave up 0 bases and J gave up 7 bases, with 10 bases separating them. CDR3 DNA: TGTGCCAGCAGCGTAGGGACGGGAAGTGAAGCTTTCTTT. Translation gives CASSVGTGSEAFF.

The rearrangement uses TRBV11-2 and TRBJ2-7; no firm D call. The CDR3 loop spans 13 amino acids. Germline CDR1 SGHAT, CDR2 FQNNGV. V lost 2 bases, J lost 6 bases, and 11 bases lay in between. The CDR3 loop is CASSLPWAPEQYF. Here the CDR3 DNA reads TGTGCCAGCAGCTTACCATGGGCGCCCGAGCAGTACTTC.

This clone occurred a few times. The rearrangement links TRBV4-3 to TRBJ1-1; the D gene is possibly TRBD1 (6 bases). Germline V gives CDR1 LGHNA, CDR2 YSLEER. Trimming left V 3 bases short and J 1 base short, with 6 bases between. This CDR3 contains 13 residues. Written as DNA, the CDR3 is TGCGCCAGCAGCCAGACAGGGAACACTGAAGCTTTCTTT. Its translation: CASSQTGNTEAFF.

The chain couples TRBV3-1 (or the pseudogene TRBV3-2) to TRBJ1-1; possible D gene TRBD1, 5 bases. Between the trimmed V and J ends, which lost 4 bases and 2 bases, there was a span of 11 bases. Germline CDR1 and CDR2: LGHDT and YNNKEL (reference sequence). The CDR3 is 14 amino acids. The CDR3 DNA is TGTGCCAGCAGCCGCAGGGAAACCAACACTGAAGCTTTCTTT. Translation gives CASSRRETNTEAFF.

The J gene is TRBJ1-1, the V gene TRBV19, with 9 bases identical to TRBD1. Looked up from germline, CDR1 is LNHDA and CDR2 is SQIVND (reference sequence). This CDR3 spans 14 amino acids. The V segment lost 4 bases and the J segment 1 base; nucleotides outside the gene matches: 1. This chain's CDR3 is CASSKGQGNTEAFF. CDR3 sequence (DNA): TGTGCCAGTAGTAAGGGACAGGGGAACACTGAAGCTTTCTTT. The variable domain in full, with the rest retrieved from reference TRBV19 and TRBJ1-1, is DGGITQSPKYLFRKEGQNVTLSCEQNLNHDAMYWYRQDPGQGLRLIYYSQIVNDFQKGDIAEGYSVSREKKESFPLTVTSAQKNPTAFYLCASSKGQGNTEAFFGQGTRLTVV.

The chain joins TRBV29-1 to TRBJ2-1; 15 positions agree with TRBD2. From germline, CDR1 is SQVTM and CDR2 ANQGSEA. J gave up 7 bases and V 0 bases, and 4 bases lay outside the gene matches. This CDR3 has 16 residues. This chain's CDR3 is CSVEDWTSGGANEQFF. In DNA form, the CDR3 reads TGCAGCGTTGAAGATTGGACTAGCGGGGGGGCGAATGAGCAGTTCTTC.

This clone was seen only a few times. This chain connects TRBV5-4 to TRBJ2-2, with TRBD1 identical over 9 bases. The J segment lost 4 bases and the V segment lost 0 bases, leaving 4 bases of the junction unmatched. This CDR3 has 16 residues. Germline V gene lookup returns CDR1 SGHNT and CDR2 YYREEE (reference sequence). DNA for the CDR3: TGTGCCAGCAGCTTGGCCCGGGACAGGGTCACCGGGGAGCTGTTTTTT. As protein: CASSLARDRVTGELFF.

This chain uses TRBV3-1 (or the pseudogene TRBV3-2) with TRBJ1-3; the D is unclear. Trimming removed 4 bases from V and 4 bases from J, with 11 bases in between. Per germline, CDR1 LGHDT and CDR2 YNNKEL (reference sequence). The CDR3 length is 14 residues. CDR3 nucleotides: TGTGCCAGCAGCCTCAGTGATTCAGGAAACACCATATATTTT. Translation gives CASSLSDSGNTIYF.

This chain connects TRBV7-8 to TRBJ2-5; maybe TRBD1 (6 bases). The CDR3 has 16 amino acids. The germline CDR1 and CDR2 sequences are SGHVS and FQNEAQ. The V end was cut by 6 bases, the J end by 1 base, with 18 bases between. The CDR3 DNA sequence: TGTGCCAGCAGTAAAACCAGGACAGTCCTCCAAGAGACCCAGTACTTC. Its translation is CASSKTRTVLQETQYF.

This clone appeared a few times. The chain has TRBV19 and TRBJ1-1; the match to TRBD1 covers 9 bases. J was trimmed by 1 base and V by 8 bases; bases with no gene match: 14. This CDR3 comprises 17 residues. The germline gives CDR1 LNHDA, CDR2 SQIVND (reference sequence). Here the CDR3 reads CASDVKGQGIPNTEAFF. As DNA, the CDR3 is TGTGCCAGTGATGTTAAAGGACAGGGGATTCCGAACACTGAAGCTTTCTTT. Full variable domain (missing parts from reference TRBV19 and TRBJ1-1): DGGITQSPKYLFRKEGQNVTLSCEQNLNHDAMYWYRQDPGQGLRLIYYSQIVNDFQKGDIAEGYSVSREKKESFPLTVTSAQKNPTAFYLCASDVKGQGIPNTEAFFGQGTRLTVV.

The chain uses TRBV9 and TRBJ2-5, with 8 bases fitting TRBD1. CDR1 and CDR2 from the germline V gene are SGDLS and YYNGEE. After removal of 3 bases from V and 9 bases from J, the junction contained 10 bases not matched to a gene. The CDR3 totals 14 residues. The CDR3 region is CASSARTGQGAQYF. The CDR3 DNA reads TGTGCCAGCAGCGCCCGGACAGGGCAGGGGGCCCAGTACTTC.

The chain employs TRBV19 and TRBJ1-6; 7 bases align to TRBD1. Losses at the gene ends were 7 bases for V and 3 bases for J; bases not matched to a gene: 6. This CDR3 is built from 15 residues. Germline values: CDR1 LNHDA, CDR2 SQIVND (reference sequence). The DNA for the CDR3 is TGTGCCAGTATATCCGGGACAGTCTATAATTCACCCCTCCACTTT. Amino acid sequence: CASISGTVYNSPLHF.

CDR3 sequence: CASSTFGTSGDWAQYF. CDR3 coding DNA: TGTGCCAGTAGTACATTCGGGACTAGCGGTGACTGGGCCCAGTACTTC. This chain connects TRBV19 to TRBJ2-5; 11 nucleotides line up with TRBD2. Germline trimming cut 4 bases from V and 9 bases from J; bases unmatched to any gene: 13. CDR3 length: 16 amino acids. Germline loops: CDR1 LNHDA, CDR2 SQIVND (reference sequence).

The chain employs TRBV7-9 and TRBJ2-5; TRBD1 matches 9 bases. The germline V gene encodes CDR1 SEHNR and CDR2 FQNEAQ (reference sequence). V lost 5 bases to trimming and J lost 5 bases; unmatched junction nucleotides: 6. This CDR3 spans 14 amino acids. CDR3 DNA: TGTGCCAGCAGCACAGGGGGCGTGAGGGAGACCCAGTACTTC. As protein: CASSTGGVRETQYF.

The CDR3 DNA follows: TGTGCCAGCAGTCCGACAGGGGTGGATCAGCCCCAGCATTTT. It translates to CASSPTGVDQPQHF. The chain carries TRBV6-2 or TRBV6-3 and TRBJ1-5; 8 bases are a match to TRBD1. This CDR3 has 14 amino acids. From germline, CDR1 is MNHEY and CDR2 SVGEGT. The V gene end was trimmed by 5 bases and the J gene end by 5 bases; junction bases not matched to a gene: 5.

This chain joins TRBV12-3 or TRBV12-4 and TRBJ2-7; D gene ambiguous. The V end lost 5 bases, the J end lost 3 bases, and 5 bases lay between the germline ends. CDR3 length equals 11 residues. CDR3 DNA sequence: TGTGCCAGCAGTATCAACTACGAGCAGTACTTC. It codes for CASSINYEQYF.

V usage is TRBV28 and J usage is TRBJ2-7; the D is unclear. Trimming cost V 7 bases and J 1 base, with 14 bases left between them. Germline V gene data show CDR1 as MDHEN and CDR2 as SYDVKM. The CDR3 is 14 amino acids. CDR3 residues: CASKERPESYEQYF. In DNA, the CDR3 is TGTGCCAGCAAGGAGAGACCAGAGTCCTACGAGCAGTACTTC. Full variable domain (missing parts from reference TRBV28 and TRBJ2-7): DVKVTQSSRYLVKRTGEKVFLECVQDMDHENMFWYRQDPGLGLRLIYFSYDVKMKEKGDIPEGYSVSREKKERFSLILESASTNQTSMYLCASKERPESYEQYFGPGTRLTVT.

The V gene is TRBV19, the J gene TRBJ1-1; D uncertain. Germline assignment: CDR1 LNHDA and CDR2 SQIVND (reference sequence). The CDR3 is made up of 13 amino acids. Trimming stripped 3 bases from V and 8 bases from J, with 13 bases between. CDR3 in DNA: TGTGCCAGTAGTATGCGTGTCGGAGCCGAAGCTTTCTTT. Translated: CASSMRVGAEAFF.

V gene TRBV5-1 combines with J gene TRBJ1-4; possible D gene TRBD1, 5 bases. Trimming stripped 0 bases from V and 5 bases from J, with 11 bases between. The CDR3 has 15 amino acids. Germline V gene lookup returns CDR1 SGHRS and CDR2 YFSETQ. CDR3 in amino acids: CASSLAIQGNEKLFF. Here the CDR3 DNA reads TGCGCCAGCAGCTTGGCCATTCAGGGAAATGAAAAACTGTTTTTT.